These T cell receptor beta chains were read from a single sample in a study of blood T cells in healthy people across ages. Each CDR3 protein gets one entry after TCRdb re-called the 5' RACE reads with MiXCR. The top ten hold 15% to 20% of the sample, which has about 780,000 distinct CDR3 sequences, about half seen once. Sequenced input: blood. The receptors come from a man at least 80 years old in good health. The CDR3 runs from the conserved cysteine through the conserved F or W.

cdr3_aa	v_call	j_call
CASRSSYNEQFF	TRBV28	TRBJ2-1
CASSFKTGGYSPLHF	TRBV27	TRBJ1-6
CSAPTPAPWDLNSYNEQFF	TRBV20-1	TRBJ2-1
CASSRPVGGGNDEQYF	TRBV3-1	TRBJ2-7
CASSLAGTSGREQYF	TRBV5-1	TRBJ2-7
CASSSLRAGGANEQYF	TRBV5-1	TRBJ2-7
CASSFPTSGSSYNEQFF	TRBV7-2	TRBJ2-1
CSARDLLGGTFYEQFF	TRBV20-1	TRBJ2-1
CASSGTVRYEQNF	TRBV19	TRBJ2-7
CASKGEIGNEQYF	TRBV2	TRBJ2-5
CASSYSRQGRNEQFF	TRBV6-5	TRBJ2-1
CATSDPGQSNEQFF	TRBV24-1	TRBJ2-1
CASSQEVSRAETQYF	TRBV4-2	TRBJ2-5
CASSSRLALETQYF	TRBV6-2/TRBV6-3	TRBJ2-5
CASSFTQGRDEQYF	TRBV28	TRBJ2-7
CASRGGGGEETQYF	TRBV12-3/TRBV12-4	TRBJ2-5
CASRPGDHNSPLHF	TRBV28	TRBJ1-6
CASSPIAGVNTGELFF	TRBV7-2	TRBJ2-2
CASSPALGATSYEQYF	TRBV12-3/TRBV12-4	TRBJ2-7
CASSSSPQGANTGELFF	TRBV5-1	TRBJ2-2
CASSFKRRGDETQYF	TRBV5-8	TRBJ2-5
CASGWTDRPYNEQFF	TRBV28	TRBJ2-1
CSARLGARNTEAFF	TRBV20-1	TRBJ1-1
CASSPRASSTDTQYF	TRBV5-1	TRBJ2-3
CASSGEGSWGNTQYF	TRBV2	TRBJ2-3
CASSPQGNEQFF	TRBV5-1	TRBJ2-1
CSVEDTQYF	TRBV29-1	TRBJ2-3